This TCR beta chain was sequenced during a study of blood T cells in healthy people across ages. CDR1 and CDR2 from the germline V gene are SGHRS and YFSETQ. Trimming removed 3 bases at V and 2 bases at J, with 14 bases between. The CDR3 runs 15 residues. A second PCR of 7 to 11 cycles used a sample-barcoded 5' primer and a J-beta primer mix. TCRdb reanalysed the 5' RACE reads using MiXCR and keeps one entry per CDR3 protein. The table shows fewer than 950,000 distinct CDR3 sequences, with under 40% occurring only once. There are a few counts of this clonotype. The TCR was taken from a man aged 18-30 years in good health. Sequencing was done on a sample of blood. The chain combines TRBV5-1 with TRBJ1-2; weak D call: TRBD1 (5 bases). The CDR3 region is CASSYGGDANYGYTF. In nucleotides, the CDR3 is TGCGCCAGCAGCTATGGAGGGGACGCAAACTATGGCTACACCTTC.